The entry below gives a single T cell receptor beta chain sequence along with its context. These data originate in a study of cytomegalovirus exposure and HLA in healthy donors. Using immunoSEQ multiplex PCR, the repertoire was profiled, and TCRdb retains in-frame clones only, with some absent. The sample shows some 220,000 clones, 75% to 95% of them seen only once. Germline CDR1 is SGHNT and CDR2 is YYREEE (reference sequence). The length of the CDR3 is 15 residues. The J segment lost 6 bases and the V segment lost 3 bases, leaving 10 bases of the junction unmatched. The sequence derives from a woman between 18 and 29 years old in good health and CMV-seronegative. Input material: PBMCs. The J gene is TRBJ1-1, the V gene TRBV5-4; TRBD1 matches 8 bases. The CDR3 protein is CASSSGTGFVSEAFF. Here the CDR3 DNA reads TGTGCCAGCAGCTCTGGGACAGGTTTTGTTTCTGAAGCTTTCTTT. Drawing the rest from reference TRBV5-4 and TRBJ1-1, the complete variable domain is ETGVTQSPTHLIKTRGQQVTLRCSSQSGHNTVSWYQQALGQGPQFIFQYYREEENGRGNFPPRFSGLQFPNYSSELNVNALELDDSALYLCASSSGTGFVSEAFFGQGTRLTVV.